Presented here are 30 T cell receptor beta chains from one specimen sequenced in a study of OX40 agonist ivuxolimab in advanced cancers. The repertoire was sequenced with immunoSEQ multiplex PCR; TCRdb's copy has only in-frame clones and lacks some. In the table there are about 69,000 clones, over 75% of which are singletons. The sequencing here drew on CD4+ or CD8+ T cells sorted from blood, taken in a trial of the OX40 agonist ivuxolimab. The receptor set was obtained from an adult with an advanced solid tumor such as melanoma, head and neck, liver or kidney cancer.

CDR3 coding DNA: TGTGCCAGCAGCCATGGGGGAAACATTCAGTACTTC. Protein: CASSHGGNIQYF. The chain carries TRBV7-9 and TRBJ2-4; either TRBD1 or TRBD2 may supply D (5 bases each). V was trimmed by 5 bases and J by 6 bases, leaving 8 bases between them. The CDR3 has 12 residues. The germline CDR1 and CDR2 sequences are SEHNR and FQNEAQ (reference sequence).

This clone showed up many times. This chain joins TRBV27 and TRBJ1-2; no clear D gene. V was pared by 8 bases and J by 8 bases, with 15 bases between. The CDR3 covers 12 residues. CDR1 is MNHEY, CDR2 SMNVEV, per germline (reference sequence). Here the CDR3 reads CASGSGSRGYTF. CDR3 in DNA: TGTGCCAGCGGGTCTGGGTCGCGGGGCTACACCTTC.

CDR3: CASSQLNRGYNEQFF. In DNA form, the CDR3 reads TGCGCCAGCAGCCAACTAAACAGGGGTTACAATGAGCAGTTCTTC. The V gene is TRBV4-3, the J gene TRBJ2-1, with 7 bases lining up with TRBD1. CDR3 length equals 15 residues. V gave up 2 bases and J gave up 4 bases; unmatched junction bases: 5. CDR1 is LGHNA, CDR2 YSLEER, per germline.

This clone was detected only once. This chain joins TRBV5-4 and TRBJ2-5, with 14 bases fitting TRBD2. After removal of 3 bases from V and 5 bases from J, the junction contained 3 bases not matched to a gene. The CDR3 consists of 15 residues. Germline-derived CDR1 and CDR2 are SGHNT and YYREEE (reference sequence). In DNA form, the CDR3 reads TGTGCCAGCAGCTGGGGACTAGCGGGAGCGGAGACCCAGTACTTC. Its translation: CASSWGLAGAETQYF.

The chain combines TRBV2 with TRBJ2-2; 7 nucleotides align to TRBD1. V lost 6 bases and J lost 6; bases outside the gene matches: 10. Germline CDR1 and CDR2: SNHLY and FYNNEI. The length of the CDR3 is 15 residues. CDR3 sequence: CASRTTDRSAGELFF. CDR3 DNA sequence: TGTGCCAGCAGAACCACGGACAGGTCAGCCGGGGAGCTGTTTTTT.

The rearrangement joins TRBV4-1 to TRBJ2-7; 7 positions match TRBD2. Germline CDR1 is MGHRA and CDR2 is YSYEKL. CDR3 length equals 14 residues. J was trimmed by 3 bases and V by 6 bases; bases with no gene match: 8. CDR3 sequence reads: CASSPWTGGYEQYF. Written as DNA, the CDR3 is TGCGCCAGCAGTCCATGGACGGGGGGCTACGAGCAGTACTTC.

The V and J genes are TRBV5-1 and TRBJ1-1, with D uncertain. The length of the CDR3 is 13 residues. V was pared by 2 bases and J by 0 bases, with 5 bases between. Germline loops: CDR1 SGHRS, CDR2 YFSETQ. CDR3: CASSFQVNTEAFF. For the CDR3, the DNA is TGCGCCAGCAGCTTTCAAGTGAACACTGAAGCTTTCTTT.

The chain combines TRBV7-9 with TRBJ2-2; TRBD1 might be the D (6 bases). The germline V gene has CDR1 SEHNR and CDR2 FQNEAQ (reference sequence). Trimming left V 5 bases short and J 4 bases short, with 14 bases between. The CDR3 runs 15 residues. The CDR3 is CASSPGVGTTGELFF. CDR3 nucleotides: TGTGCCAGCAGCCCAGGGGTGGGTACCACCGGGGAGCTGTTTTTT.

This chain links TRBV7-8 with TRBJ1-1; tentative D call: TRBD1 (5 bases). V gave up 5 bases and J gave up 6 bases, with 16 bases separating them. The CDR3 is made up of 14 amino acids. Germline V gene data show CDR1 as SGHVS and CDR2 as FQNEAQ. CDR3: CASSALGRGAEAFF. CDR3 DNA sequence: TGTGCCAGCAGCGCGCTCGGTCGGGGCGCTGAAGCTTTCTTT. The full variable domain, in which reference TRBV7-8 and TRBJ1-1 provide the parts outside the CDR3, is GAGVSQSPRYKVAKRGQDVALRCDPISGHVSLFWYQQALGQGPEFLTYFQNEAQLDKSGLPSDRFFAERPEGSVSTLKIQRTQQEDSAVYLCASSALGRGAEAFFGQGTRLTVV.

The chain is built from TRBV13 and TRBJ2-3; D is perhaps TRBD1 (5 bases). The CDR3 runs to 16 residues. Germline CDR1 and CDR2: PRHDT and FYEKMQ (reference sequence). V was pared by 2 bases and J by 0 bases, with 12 bases between. The chain's CDR3 is CASSLIPGSSTDTQYF. DNA of the CDR3: TGTGCCAGCAGCTTAATCCCAGGGTCTAGCACAGATACGCAGTATTTT. Full variable domain (outside the CDR3, taken from reference TRBV13 and TRBJ2-3): AAGVIQSPRHLIKEKRETATLKCYPIPRHDTVYWYQQGPGQDPQFLISFYEKMQSDKGSIPDRFSAQQFSDYHSELNMSSLELGDSALYFCASSLIPGSSTDTQYFGPGTRLTVL.

This sequence joins TRBV9 and TRBJ2-2, with D possibly being TRBD2 (6 bases). The V and J ends lost 1 base and 1 base respectively, with 29 bases between them. Looked up from germline, CDR1 is SGDLS and CDR2 is YYNGEE. The CDR3 is 22 amino acids. This CDR3 is CASSVSPQGLSSGSRNTGELFF. For the CDR3, the DNA is TGTGCCAGCAGCGTAAGCCCCCAAGGCCTCAGTTCCGGGAGTCGGAACACCGGGGAGCTGTTTTTT. Based on the CDR3 plus reference TRBV9 and TRBJ2-2, the full variable domain is DSGVTQTPKHLITATGQRVTLRCSPRSGDLSVYWYQQSLDQGLQFLIQYYNGEERAKGNILERFSAQQFPDLHSELNLSSLELGDSALYFCASSVSPQGLSSGSRNTGELFFGEGSRLTVL.

The V gene is TRBV5-6, the J gene TRBJ2-2; possibly TRBD1 for D (6 bases). This CDR3 is built from 12 residues. The germline V and J ends were trimmed by 4 bases and 7 bases, with 8 bases remaining between them. Per the germline V gene, CDR1 is SGHDT and CDR2 is YYEEEE. CDR3 sequence: CASSLDSGELFF. Here the CDR3 DNA reads TGTGCCAGCAGCCTGGACAGCGGGGAGCTGTTTTTT.

The rearrangement uses TRBV29-1 and TRBJ1-4, with D possibly being TRBD1 (6 bases). The CDR3 runs 14 residues. CDR1 SQVTM and CDR2 ANQGSEA come from the germline V gene. The V gene lost 0 bases and the J gene lost 4 bases, with 9 bases spanning the gap. CDR3 in amino acids: CSVEDPQGNEKLFF. The CDR3 DNA reads as TGCAGCGTTGAAGATCCACAGGGTAATGAAAAACTGTTTTTT.

As regards this clone: Sequence at one end of the junction differs from germline and may be a read error. The chain joins TRBV7-3 to TRBJ2-6, with TRBD1 matching 10 bases. CDR1 SGHTA and CDR2 FQGTGA come from the germline V gene. The CDR3 is 17 residues long. The CDR3 reads CASSLTGQGYGANVLTF. CDR3 in DNA: TGTGCCAGCAGCCTAACGGGACAGGGGTATGGGGCCAACGTCCTGACTTTC.

The CDR3, as DNA: TGTGCCAGTACCAAGACAGGAAACACCGGGGAGCTGTTTTTT. It translates to CASTKTGNTGELFF. J is TRBJ2-2 and V is TRBV19, with a weak D call TRBD1 (6 bases). Germline-derived CDR1 and CDR2 are LNHDA and SQIVND (reference sequence). The length of the CDR3 is 14 residues. Between the trimmed V and J ends, which lost 7 bases and 2 bases, there was a span of 11 bases.

This clone has a single count. This chain uses TRBV15 with TRBJ1-4, with 7 bases fitting TRBD1. The CDR3 has 15 residues. Trimming cost V 4 bases and J 4 bases; bases outside gene matches: 6. Per the germline V gene, CDR1 is LNHNV and CDR2 is YYDKDF (reference sequence). The CDR3 protein is CATSTSQGINEKLFF. The CDR3 coding sequence is TGTGCCACCAGCACTTCACAGGGGATTAATGAAAAACTGTTTTTT.

The table lists this clone with a few counts. The chain couples TRBV5-1 to TRBJ1-1; D ambiguous. The V and J ends lost 5 bases and 0 bases respectively, with 14 bases between them. The CDR3 is 15 amino acids. The germline CDR1 and CDR2 sequences are SGHRS and YFSETQ. The CDR3 DNA follows: TGCGCCAGCAGACTCGACGGAGGGCTGAACACTGAAGCTTTCTTT. Translation: CASRLDGGLNTEAFF.

The rearrangement links TRBV30 to TRBJ1-4, with D unclear. Germline V CDR1 and CDR2: GTSNPN, SVGIG (reference sequence). This CDR3 is built from 13 residues. With 3 bases removed from V and 4 bases from J, the gap between germline ends came to 9 bases. In nucleotides, the CDR3 is TGTGCCTGGAGCTCAAGGCTTAATGAAAAACTGTTTTTT. Translation: CAWSSRLNEKLFF.

Worth noting for this clone: The junction departs from the called germline gene at one end, perhaps through a read error. The chain combines TRBV18 with TRBJ1-1; TRBD1 matches 8 bases. The V gene's germline CDR1 is KGHSH and CDR2 LQKENI. The CDR3 consists of 13 residues. The CDR3 sequence is CASSPQGDTEAFF. CDR3 in DNA: TGTGCCAGCTCGCCACAGGGGGACACTGAAGCTTTCTTT.

This clone was counted between two and nine times. This chain links TRBV6-5 with TRBJ2-4; no clear D gene. Trimming stripped 5 bases from V and 0 bases from J, with 5 bases between. Germline V gene sequence: CDR1 MNHEY, CDR2 SVGAGI. The CDR3 extends over 13 amino acids. CDR3 nucleotides: TGTGCCAGCAGTCTAGGAGCCAAAAACATTCAGTACTTC. This translates into CASSLGAKNIQYF.

This clone occurred once. The V and J genes are TRBV5-4 and TRBJ2-2; D possibly corresponds to TRBD1 (5 bases). Per germline, CDR1 SGHNT and CDR2 YYREEE (reference sequence). The length of the CDR3 is 12 residues. V shed 4 bases and J shed 7 bases, with 8 bases lying between them. DNA for the CDR3: TGTGCCAGCAGCCCAGACAGCGGGGAGCTGTTTTTT. It translates to CASSPDSGELFF.

This sequence joins TRBV6-5 and TRBJ2-2; D not resolved. The CDR3 loop spans 13 amino acids. The V gene's germline CDR1 is MNHEY and CDR2 SVGAGI. V was cut by 8 bases and J by 0 bases, with 7 bases left in between. The CDR3 loop is CASRGSNTGELFF. CDR3 in DNA: TGTGCCAGCCGCGGTTCGAACACCGGGGAGCTGTTTTTT.

The rearrangement uses TRBV12-5 and TRBJ1-1; D perhaps matches TRBD1 (5 bases). In germline, CDR1 is LGHNT, CDR2 FRNRAP. V lost 1 base, J lost 2 bases, and 20 bases lay in between. The CDR3 runs 18 residues. The CDR3: CASGLATTSGTANTEAFF. Written as DNA, the CDR3 is TGTGCTAGTGGTTTGGCGACAACCTCCGGGACGGCTAACACTGAAGCTTTCTTT.

The chain is built from TRBV11-2 and TRBJ2-3; D remains unclear. Trimming left V 0 bases short and J 0 bases short, with 10 bases between. Germline V gene lookup returns CDR1 SGHAT and CDR2 FQNNGV. This CDR3 is 16 amino acids long. The CDR3 loop is CASSLEGRRSTDTQYF. The DNA for the CDR3 is TGTGCCAGCAGCTTAGAAGGACGGCGGAGCACAGATACGCAGTATTTT.

This clone has just a few counts. The chain combines TRBV7-9 with TRBJ2-3; perhaps TRBD2 as D (6 bases). CDR3 length: 15 amino acids. Trimming cost V 5 bases and J 6 bases, with 18 bases left between them. The V gene's germline CDR1 is SEHNR and CDR2 FQNEAQ (reference sequence). The CDR3 nucleotides read TGTGCCAGCAGCCCCCGAGGCGGACGGGGGGATACGCAGTATTTT. Translation gives CASSPRGGRGDTQYF. The full variable domain, in which reference TRBV7-9 and TRBJ2-3 provide the parts outside the CDR3, is DTGVSQNPRHKITKRGQNVTFRCDPISEHNRLYWYRQTLGQGPEFLTYFQNEAQLEKSRLLSDRFSAERPKGSFSTLEIQRTEQGDSAMYLCASSPRGGRGDTQYFGPGTRLTVL.

The chain has TRBV7-8 and TRBJ2-7; TRBD2 matches at 8 bases. V was clipped by 1 base and J by 1 base; unmatched bases: 3. The CDR3 sequence is 15 residues long. CDR1 is SGHVS and CDR2 is FQNEAQ in the germline V gene. This CDR3 is CASSLVREGSYEQYF. CDR3 nucleotides: TGTGCCAGCAGCTTAGTCCGGGAGGGGTCCTACGAGCAGTACTTC.

The V call is TRBV7-8, the J call TRBJ1-5; TRBD1 agrees at 7 bases. The V gene's germline CDR1 is SGHVS and CDR2 FQNEAQ. This CDR3 spans 13 amino acids. V gave up 5 bases and J gave up 5 bases; unmatched junction bases: 3. CDR3 amino acids: CASSPQGYQPQHF. The CDR3 DNA follows: TGTGCCAGCAGCCCACAGGGGTATCAGCCCCAGCATTTT.

The J gene is TRBJ2-7, the V gene TRBV28, with 7 bases fitting TRBD1. In germline, CDR1 is MDHEN, CDR2 SYDVKM. After removal of 2 bases from V and 2 bases from J, the junction contained 9 bases not matched to a gene. The CDR3 has 16 amino acids. CDR3 amino acids: CASSLNLGQLTYEQYF. CDR3 in DNA: TGTGCCAGCAGTTTAAACTTGGGACAGCTCACCTACGAGCAGTACTTC.

The V call is TRBV5-5, the J call TRBJ1-5; perhaps TRBD1 as D (5 bases). Trimming shortened V by 4 bases and J by 5 bases, and 13 bases separated the two germline ends. The germline CDR1 and CDR2 sequences are SGHKS and YYEKEE (reference sequence). CDR3 length: 14 amino acids. The CDR3 DNA follows: TGTGCCAGCAGCCTGGTGGGGGGGGATCAGCCCCAGCATTTT. It encodes CASSLVGGDQPQHF.

This sequence joins TRBV5-6 and TRBJ2-3; no clear D. Germline V gives CDR1 SGHDT, CDR2 YYEEEE. The CDR3 length is 14 residues. The ends were cut back, 3 bases at V and 0 bases at J, with 8 bases in the middle. CDR3 nucleotides: TGTGCCAGCAGCTGGACCTCTAGCACAGATACGCAGTATTTT. Translated, it gives CASSWTSSTDTQYF.